A selection of T cell receptor beta chains follows, all from one sample in a study of CXCR3-negative and CXCR3-positive naive CD8 T cells. TCRdb re-called the 5' RACE reads; one entry per CDR3 protein, DNA not given. Recorded for this sample: 30,000 to 40,000 distinct CDR3 sequences. Material: memory CD8+ T cells from blood. Receptor source: a human donor in good health. Some clones in this sample may be carry-over from other donors' samples. The CDR3 runs from the conserved cysteine through the conserved F or W. The order of the fields is clone size, V gene, CDR3 length, J gene, CDR3 protein. Rows may omit the clone size; those that give it use once, few, many or a size class.

NA	TRBV20-1	13	TRBJ1-2	CSALDGSVSGYTF
NA	TRBV30	17	TRBJ2-3	CAWSAGLAGEDGDTQYF
NA	TRBV6-5	15	TRBJ1-5	CASSYRHDSNQPQHF
NA	TRBV11-3	17	TRBJ2-1	CASSLRQSYSSYNEQFF
NA	TRBV29-1	13	TRBJ1-2	CSVEVGDNYGYTF
NA	TRBV7-6	14	TRBJ1-5	CASSPEAFDHPQHF
NA	TRBV28	15	TRBJ1-1	CASSSYRVANTEAFF
NA	TRBV7-9	13	TRBJ2-7	CASSLVVTYEQYF
NA	TRBV5-5	14	TRBJ1-1	CASSLVHRNTEAFF
NA	TRBV7-9	16	TRBJ2-2	CASSLLGQKVRGELFF
NA	TRBV24-1	14	TRBJ1-1	CATRATAKDTEAFF
NA	TRBV29-1	11	TRBJ1-2	CSVGGTDGYTF
NA	TRBV28	13	TRBJ2-2	CASSLAGVGELFF
NA	TRBV2	13	TRBJ1-1	CASSIGENTEAFF
NA	TRBV4-3	15	TRBJ2-7	CASSRGARRRREQYF
NA	TRBV7-9	16	TRBJ2-7	CASSSPMTGGSHEQYF
NA	TRBV29-1	17	TRBJ2-3	CSVEDPGQGRDTDTQYF
NA	TRBV7-7	13	TRBJ2-7	CASSPGTDYEQYF
NA	TRBV20-1	13	TRBJ1-1	CNVRAGQNTEAFF
NA	TRBV12-3/TRBV12-4	14	TRBJ2-1	CASSFSGQGSEQFF
NA	TRBV6-2/TRBV6-3	14	TRBJ2-1	CASSSRGPPNEQFF
NA	TRBV12-3/TRBV12-4	13	TRBJ1-6	CASSQDSYSPLHF
NA	TRBV27	16	TRBJ1-4	CASSLSQGRTNEKLFF
NA	TRBV7-2	14	TRBJ1-6	CASILSMGSSPLHF
NA	TRBV27	15	TRBJ2-6	CASTPRGGGANVLTF
NA	TRBV29-1	11	TRBJ2-7	CSVQLSYEQYF
NA	TRBV20-1	16	TRBJ2-7	CSAREWGSSGAYEQYF
NA	TRBV21-1	14	TRBJ2-5	CASSLVLAQETQYF
NA	TRBV10-3	14	TRBJ2-7	CAIRDTYSGYEQYF
NA	TRBV28	15	TRBJ2-3	CASSPSRGLLDTQYF
NA	TRBV15	13	TRBJ2-1	CATSSVVMDEQFF
medium-sized	TRBV21-1	17	TRBJ2-5	CASTSPGLYYLRETQYF
NA	TRBV7-3	15	TRBJ2-5	CASSLTPLGQETQYF
NA	TRBV7-2	15	TRBJ2-3	CASSFGARATDTQYF
NA	TRBV6-1	15	TRBJ2-7	CASSVRDRGHGEQYF
NA	TRBV28	14	TRBJ2-5	CASSSPLGEETQYF
NA	TRBV20-1	13	TRBJ2-7	CSARAQGGYEQYF
NA	TRBV9	16	TRBJ2-4	CASSPRTSLAKNIQYF
NA	TRBV7-3	15	TRBJ1-1	CASSLTRGANTEAFF
medium-sized	TRBV6-2/TRBV6-3	13	TRBJ2-1	CATGLNGVNEQFF